These 27 T cell receptor beta chains originate from one sample sequenced in a study of CD8 T cells in ankylosing spondylitis. MiXCR, applied by TCRdb to the 5' RACE reads, yields one record per CDR3 protein. The sample has around 250,000 distinct CDR3 sequences, about 11% seen once. Input material: blood, either unsorted or a sorted T cell fraction (not recorded which). The receptors shown here come from a male donor with ankylosing spondylitis or in good health (not recorded which).

The V and J genes are TRBV10-2 and TRBJ2-5; D gene unclear. Germline assignment: CDR1 WSHSY and CDR2 SAAADI. Trimming stripped 3 bases from V and 7 bases from J, with 12 bases between. CDR3 length: 13 residues. CDR3 DNA sequence: TGCGCCAGCAGTGACGCCCTTTATGGGACCCAGTACTTC. Translation gives CASSDALYGTQYF.

This clonotype was detected many times. The J gene is TRBJ2-1, the V gene TRBV5-1, with 12 bases that match TRBD2. Germline loops: CDR1 SGHRS, CDR2 YFSETQ. The trim removed 4 bases at V and 15 bases at J, leaving 11 bases unmatched. The length of the CDR3 is 14 residues. DNA for the CDR3: TGCGCCAGCAGCCAGAGTTTAACTAGCGGGAGGCGGTTCTTC. It codes for CASSQSLTSGRRFF. The complete variable domain, with remaining parts taken from reference TRBV5-1 and TRBJ2-1, reads KAGVTQTPRYLIKTRGQQVTLSCSPISGHRSVSWYQQTPGQGLQFLFEYFSETQRNKGNFPGRFSGRQFSNSRSEMNVSTLELGDSALYLCASSQSLTSGRRFFGPGTRLTVL.

This clonotype has only a few counts. A read error may be the cause here, since a much bigger clone is one base away. The chain joins TRBV5-1 to TRBJ2-5, with a possible D match to TRBD2 (6 bases). V lost 6 bases to trimming and J lost 4 bases, with 19 bases between them. Germline V gene lookup returns CDR1 SGHRS and CDR2 YFSETQ. The CDR3 has 15 residues. CDR3 sequence: CASTNGLIGRETQYF. CDR3 in DNA: TGCGCCAGCACCAATGGACTAATTGGACGAGAGACCCAGTACTTC.

A note on this clonotype: This sequence may be a read error, since a much larger clone differs from it by one base. The chain links TRBV6-2 or TRBV6-3 to TRBJ1-5, with 9 nucleotides matching TRBD1. With 5 bases clipped from V and 3 bases from J, the junction kept 5 bases outside the gene matches. Germline V gene data show CDR1 as MNHEY and CDR2 as SVGEGT. There are 15 residues in the CDR3. The CDR3 region has the DNA TGTGCCAGCAGTCCCGGGACAGGGTTCAATCAGCCCCAGCATTTT. This codes for CASSPGTGFNQPQHF.

This clonotype has at least ten counts. The chain uses TRBV12-3 or TRBV12-4 and TRBJ2-3; the D gene is possibly TRBD2 (6 bases). Trimming shortened V by 2 bases and J by 3 bases, and 9 bases separated the two germline ends. The CDR3 runs to 14 residues. This CDR3 reads CASSLLATTDTQYF. Here the CDR3 DNA reads TGTGCCAGCAGTTTACTAGCGACAACAGATACGCAGTATTTT.

This sequence joins TRBV29-1 and TRBJ1-2; the D is unclear. Trimming stripped 1 base from V and 6 bases from J, with 15 bases between. Germline assignment: CDR1 SQVTM and CDR2 ANQGSEA. The CDR3 extends over 14 amino acids. The CDR3 nucleotides read TGCAGCGTTGAAGGTTATGAACGGATCGATGGCTACACCTTC. It yields the protein CSVEGYERIDGYTF.

In its sample, this clonotype was seen many times. This sequence joins TRBV5-5 and TRBJ2-5; perhaps TRBD1 as D (5 bases). Germline V gene sequence: CDR1 SGHKS, CDR2 YYEKEE (reference sequence). The V end lost 5 bases, the J end lost 0 bases, and 11 bases lay between the germline ends. The CDR3 runs 14 residues. Here the CDR3 DNA reads TGTGCCAGCAGGCTTGACAGCAACCAAGAGACCCAGTACTTC. It translates to CASRLDSNQETQYF.

V is TRBV20-1 and J is TRBJ2-7; 7 nucleotides agree with TRBD2. J was trimmed by 6 bases and V by 3 bases; bases with no gene match: 5. Germline V gene sequence: CDR1 DFQATT, CDR2 SNEGSKA (reference sequence). CDR3 length: 12 amino acids. The CDR3 sequence: CSASLAVGEQYF. CDR3 sequence (DNA): TGCAGTGCTAGTCTAGCGGTGGGCGAGCAGTACTTC.

V and J are TRBV7-9 and TRBJ1-5, with TRBD1 matching 8 bases. The germline gives CDR1 SEHNR, CDR2 FQNEAQ (reference sequence). This CDR3 region has 15 residues. V shed 4 bases, J shed 0 bases, and the junction held 2 bases outside the gene matches. CDR3 sequence: CASSSGQASNQPQHF. The CDR3 nucleotides read TGTGCCAGCAGCTCGGGACAGGCTAGCAATCAGCCCCAGCATTTT. The full variable domain, its missing parts supplied by reference TRBV7-9 and TRBJ1-5, is DTGVSQNPRHKITKRGQNVTFRCDPISEHNRLYWYRQTLGQGPEFLTYFQNEAQLEKSRLLSDRFSAERPKGSFSTLEIQRTEQGDSAMYLCASSSGQASNQPQHFGDGTRLSIL.

The CDR3 DNA reads TGTGCCATCAGCTCAGGAAAGACTGACGGGCGGTACTTC. Translating gives CAISSGKTDGRYF. V is TRBV10-3 and J is TRBJ2-7; D is unresolved. This CDR3 region has 13 residues. Per the germline V gene, CDR1 is ENHRY and CDR2 is SYGVKD. Between the trimmed V and J ends, which lost 6 bases and 12 bases, there was a span of 21 bases.

About this clonotype: The CDR3 does not close with the conserved phenylalanine or tryptophan, likely indicating a read error. The chain recombines TRBV24-1 with TRBJ2-7; 8 nucleotides line up with TRBD2. With 0 bases clipped from V and 2 bases from J, the junction kept 17 bases outside the gene matches. The CDR3 spans 20 residues. Germline-derived CDR1 and CDR2 are KGHDR and SFDVKD. In DNA form, the CDR3 reads TGTGCCACCAGTGATTTGATAAGAGTAGGAAATAGCGGGGAGACCTACGAGCAGTACTCC. It is translated as CATSDLIRVGNSGETYEQYS.

DNA of the CDR3: TGTGCCAGTGCTAGGGGTGGTAGTCAGCCCCAGCATTTT. This encodes CASARGGSQPQHF. V is TRBV2 and J is TRBJ1-5, with a possible D match to TRBD1 (5 bases). Trimming cost V 9 bases and J 6 bases, with 15 bases left between them. There are 13 residues in the CDR3. Germline loops: CDR1 SNHLY, CDR2 FYNNEI.

This clonotype was observed at least ten times. The rearrangement links TRBV4-1 to TRBJ2-2, with TRBD1 matching 7 bases. This CDR3 comprises 16 residues. Unmatched junction bases numbered 8, after V lost 3 bases and J lost 4 bases. Germline V lookup: CDR1 MGHRA, CDR2 YSYEKL. The CDR3 DNA is TGCGCCAGCAGCCACCGACAGGGTGTGTCCACCGGGGAGCTGTTTTTT. Its translation: CASSHRQGVSTGELFF.

This clonotype has a count of ten or more. The chain has TRBV29-1 and TRBJ2-4; perhaps TRBD1 as D (5 bases). The length of the CDR3 is 10 residues. Germline CDR1 and CDR2: SQVTM and ANQGSEA. Trimming removed 6 bases at V and 12 bases at J, with 12 bases between. The CDR3 DNA sequence: TGCAGCGTGTGGACAACGAATCAGTACTTC. It translates to CSVWTTNQYF.

This clonotype was recorded at least ten times. V is TRBV10-3 and J is TRBJ2-1; 7 nucleotides align to TRBD1. The junction had 10 bases not matched to a gene; V was cut back by 3 bases and J by 5 bases. Germline values: CDR1 ENHRY, CDR2 SYGVKD. The CDR3 has 16 amino acids. CDR3 nucleotides: TGTGCCATCAGTGAATCTACCGGGACAGCCAACAATGAGCAGTTCTTC. It encodes CAISESTGTANNEQFF.

The genes are TRBV4-2 and TRBJ2-7; D ambiguous. CDR1 and CDR2 (germline): LGHNA, YNFKEQ. This CDR3 has 12 residues. V lost 6 bases and J lost 4, with 10 bases in between. CDR3 loop: CASRKLGYEQYF. The CDR3 region has the DNA TGTGCCAGCAGGAAGTTGGGGTACGAGCAGTACTTC.

This clonotype was observed many times. J is TRBJ2-2 and V is TRBV4-2, with 7 positions matching TRBD1. Trimming removed 0 bases from V and 4 bases from J; junction bases left unmatched: 5. The V gene's germline CDR1 is LGHNA and CDR2 YNFKEQ. This CDR3 is built from 16 residues. The chain's CDR3 is CASSQDRTGFTGELFF. Written as DNA, the CDR3 is TGTGCCAGCAGCCAAGATAGGACAGGATTCACCGGGGAGCTGTTTTTT.

This clonotype appeared many times. The chain has TRBV12-3 or TRBV12-4 and TRBJ2-1, with 7 bases matching TRBD2. CDR3 size: 16 residues. Trimming took 7 bases from V and 4 from J; bases not matched to a gene: 13. The CDR3 loop is CASTLRRGEGYNEQFF. Here the CDR3 DNA reads TGTGCCAGCACCTTACGTCGAGGGGAGGGGTACAATGAGCAGTTCTTC.

This clonotype occurred many times. The V gene is TRBV9, the J gene TRBJ2-5; perhaps TRBD1 as D (6 bases). The CDR3 loop spans 14 amino acids. V lost 4 bases and J lost 1, with 11 bases in between. From germline, CDR1 is SGDLS and CDR2 YYNGEE. CDR3 in amino acids: CASSPSDSQETQYF. CDR3 DNA: TGTGCCAGCAGCCCATCGGACAGCCAAGAGACCCAGTACTTC.

The chain employs TRBV25-1 and TRBJ1-5; the D is unclear. Trimming cost V 4 bases and J 1 base, with 11 bases left between them. CDR1 and CDR2 from the germline V gene are MGHDK and SYGVNS. This CDR3 is built from 15 residues. CDR3 coding DNA: TGTGCCAGCAGTGGGAGTATGGGCAGCAATCAGCCCCAGCATTTT. Amino acids: CASSGSMGSNQPQHF.

This clonotype was counted many times. This chain links TRBV12-3 or TRBV12-4 with TRBJ2-5, with D maybe TRBD2 (5 bases). Trimming left V 7 bases short and J 2 bases short, with 20 bases between. This CDR3 has 16 amino acids. This CDR3 is CASNPFGETAQETQYF. In DNA, the CDR3 is TGTGCCAGCAATCCCTTCGGGGAGACCGCGCAAGAGACCCAGTACTTC.

V and J are TRBV3-1 and TRBJ2-5; D unclear. V was clipped by 0 bases and J by 7 bases, with 12 bases between them. CDR1 and CDR2 (germline): LGHDT, YNNKEL (reference sequence). The CDR3 runs 14 residues. In nucleotides, the CDR3 is TGTGCCAGCAGCCAAGATGGCGTCTGGAGGACCCAGTACTTC. As protein: CASSQDGVWRTQYF.

This clonotype was recorded at least ten times. The genes are TRBV29-1 and TRBJ2-1, with D possibly matching TRBD1 (6 bases). There are 12 residues in the CDR3. Trimming took off 5 bases at V and 8 bases at J, with 13 bases between the two ends. The germline V gene has CDR1 SQVTM and CDR2 ANQGSEA. The DNA of the CDR3 is TGCAGCGTTAATACAGGGTTCGATGAGCAGTTCTTC. It specifies CSVNTGFDEQFF.

This clonotype was detected a few times. V gene TRBV12-3 or TRBV12-4 combines with J gene TRBJ2-3; possibly TRBD1 for D (5 bases). V was shortened by 4 bases and J by 2 bases, with 10 bases between the two germline ends. The CDR3 covers 14 residues. DNA for the CDR3: TGTGCCAGCAGTTACAGGAGCCCCACAGATACGCAGTATTTT. Encoded protein: CASSYRSPTDTQYF.

This chain joins TRBV7-2 and TRBJ2-7, with D maybe TRBD2 (6 bases). The CDR3 consists of 16 residues. Germline V gene sequence: CDR1 SGHTA, CDR2 FQGNSA. With 4 bases removed from V and 4 bases from J, the gap between germline ends came to 20 bases. CDR3 in DNA: TGTGCCAGCAGCTCCTATGGGATAGGAGGGAGGTACGAGCAGTACTTC. It specifies CASSSYGIGGRYEQYF.

This clonotype was seen ten or more times. The chain is built from TRBV7-9 and TRBJ2-3, with D tentatively TRBD2 (5 bases). The CDR3 runs to 14 residues. Germline V CDR1 and CDR2: SEHNR, FQNEAQ (reference sequence). With 4 bases removed from V and 4 bases from J, the gap between germline ends came to 12 bases. The DNA for the CDR3 is TGTGCCAGCAGCTCCCGTGGAGCGGCAGATACGCAGTATTTT. Residues: CASSSRGAADTQYF.

This clonotype occurred many times. This chain links TRBV7-6 with TRBJ2-3; 10 positions agree with TRBD2. This CDR3 comprises 16 residues. The J segment lost 5 bases and the V segment lost 5 bases, leaving 10 bases of the junction unmatched. CDR1 SGHVS and CDR2 FNYEAQ come from the germline V gene. The CDR3 loop is CASSPYLAGAEDTQYF. CDR3 DNA sequence: TGTGCCAGCAGCCCTTACCTAGCGGGGGCGGAAGATACGCAGTATTTT.